This is a list of T cell receptor beta chains from one sample in a study of shared clonotypes between healthy human individuals. Produced via immunoSEQ multiplex PCR; TCRdb's table is partial and in-frame only. The sample holds over 700,000 clones, just under 75% seen once. Material for sequencing was memory CD4+ T cells sorted from blood. Source of these receptors: a woman younger than 45 in good health. Both conserved end residues are part of each CDR3. The order of the fields is J gene, D gene, CDR3 length, V gene, clone size, CDR3 DNA, CDR3 protein. The D gene is left open where the match is weak. Size is omitted from some rows. Given values are once, few, many or a class for expanded clones.

j_gene: TRBJ2-1; d_gene: TRBD1; len: 14; v_gene: TRBV11-2; abundance: .; CDR3nt: TGTGCCAGCAGCGCCCGGACAGGAGGAGGAGAGCAGTTCTTC; CDR3aa: CASSARTGGGEQFF
j_gene: TRBJ1-5; d_gene: TRBD1; len: 13; v_gene: TRBV29-1; abundance: .; CDR3nt: TGCAGCGTCTCCGGGACAGGGAGCCAGCCCCAGCATTTT; CDR3aa: CSVSGTGSQPQHF
j_gene: TRBJ2-7; d_gene: .; len: 11; v_gene: TRBV7-2; abundance: .; CDR3nt: TGTGCCAGCAGCTTGAACTACGAGCAGTACTTC; CDR3aa: CASSLNYEQYF
j_gene: TRBJ1-1; d_gene: .; len: 14; v_gene: TRBV2; abundance: few; CDR3nt: TGTGCCAGCAGTGAGAACGGGGGGCGCACTGAAGCTTTCTTT; CDR3aa: CASSENGGRTEAFF
j_gene: TRBJ2-7; d_gene: TRBD2; len: 14; v_gene: TRBV2; abundance: .; CDR3nt: TGTGCCAGCAGAGTCCGGGGGACTAGCGACGAGCAGTACTTC; CDR3aa: CASRVRGTSDEQYF
j_gene: TRBJ2-7; d_gene: .; len: 16; v_gene: TRBV4-1; abundance: .; CDR3nt: TGCGCCAGCAGCCAAGATTTAGGGACGGGCTCCTACGAGCAGTACTTC; CDR3aa: CASSQDLGTGSYEQYF
j_gene: TRBJ2-2; d_gene: .; len: 12; v_gene: TRBV11-2; abundance: few; CDR3nt: TGTGCCAGCAGCTTTCACACCGGGGAGCTGTTTTTT; CDR3aa: CASSFHTGELFF
j_gene: TRBJ2-7; d_gene: TRBD1; len: 19; v_gene: TRBV28; abundance: .; CDR3nt: TGTGCCAGCAGTTCCGTCCACGGTATATTCGGGACAGTCTCCTACGAGCAGTACTTC; CDR3aa: CASSSVHGIFGTVSYEQYF
j_gene: TRBJ1-3; d_gene: .; len: 14; v_gene: TRBV5-1; abundance: few; CDR3nt: TGCGCCAGCAGCTTGGGGAGCTCTGGAAACACCATATATTTT; CDR3aa: CASSLGSSGNTIYF
j_gene: TRBJ1-5; d_gene: TRBD1; len: 15; v_gene: TRBV19; abundance: .; CDR3nt: TGTGCCAGTACCTCCGGACAGGACAGCAATCAGCCCCAGCATTTT; CDR3aa: CASTSGQDSNQPQHF
j_gene: TRBJ2-3; d_gene: .; len: 15; v_gene: TRBV5-4; abundance: .; CDR3nt: TGTGCCAGCAGCTTGCGCACTGGGAGCACAGATACGCAGTATTTT; CDR3aa: CASSLRTGSTDTQYF
j_gene: TRBJ2-5; d_gene: .; len: 12; v_gene: TRBV6-1; abundance: .; CDR3nt: TGTGCCAGCTCCTTTGCACAAGAGACCCAGTACTTC; CDR3aa: CASSFAQETQYF
j_gene: TRBJ2-7; d_gene: TRBD1; len: 16; v_gene: TRBV6-5; abundance: .; CDR3nt: TGTGCCAGCAGTTATTCCTCGGGGACAGGGAAGAACGAGCAGTACTTC; CDR3aa: CASSYSSGTGKNEQYF
j_gene: TRBJ2-1; d_gene: .; len: 15; v_gene: TRBV7-9; abundance: .; CDR3nt: TGTGCCAGCAGCCCAGGGGGGCTGGGGGGAGGTGAGCAGTTCTTC; CDR3aa: CASSPGGLGGGEQFF
j_gene: TRBJ1-2; d_gene: .; len: 13; v_gene: TRBV19; abundance: .; CDR3nt: TGTGCCAGTAGTATTGGCAGGAACTATGGCTACACCTTC; CDR3aa: CASSIGRNYGYTF
j_gene: TRBJ2-1; d_gene: TRBD2; len: 17; v_gene: TRBV5-6; abundance: once; CDR3nt: TGTGCCAGCAGCTTGGGGGCCCTAGCGGGAGGGGTCCATGAGCAGTTCTTC; CDR3aa: CASSLGALAGGVHEQFF